This T cell receptor (beta chain) was captured by sequencing in a study of early T cells in non-severe SARS-CoV-2 infection. Study summary: Sequenced bulk RNA came from whole blood that was unsorted, and chains were unpaired.

Individual cDNA molecules were tagged with unique molecular identifiers, the study reported. TCRdb re-derived calls from the 5' RACE reads in MiXCR, one entry per CDR3 protein. The sample consists of around 80,000 distinct CDR3 sequences, about 12% of them appearing once. This CDR3 has 14 amino acids. CDR1 MNHEY and CDR2 SMNVEV come from the germline V gene (reference sequence). V lost 6 bases, J lost 4 bases, and 8 bases stayed unmatched. The material sequenced was whole blood. V gene TRBV27 combines with J gene TRBJ1-1, with 7 bases aligning to TRBD1. The sequence came from an adult who was a healthcare worker with PCR-confirmed SARS-CoV-2 infection or an uninfected control (not recorded which). The DNA of the CDR3 is TGTGCCAGCAGCTCTGACAGGGTGGTCACTGAAGCTTTCTTT. Protein sequence: CASSSDRVVTEAFF.